The clone carrying this T cell receptor (beta chain) was detected ten times or more. Its antigen remains unidentified. V was trimmed by 7 bases and J by 1 base, leaving 13 bases between them. Germline assignment: CDR1 SQVTM and CDR2 ANQGSEA. The CDR3 contains 13 residues. This specimen belongs to a study of T cells in Graves' hyperthyroidism and ophthalmopathy. Whole-study context: Prior to any treatment, at the point of initial diagnosis, peripheral blood was collected. Study-wide results and caveats: Peripheral blood also featured most of the thyroid clonotypes expanded above 0.001.

Individuals with ophthalmopathy presented a Clinical Activity Score of at least 3, a NOSPECS grade of at least 4 and a duration under 3 months. Uncontrolled infection, other autoimmune disease, pregnancy or lactation led to exclusion. The TCR beta CDR3 regions underwent amplification using RNA transcripts as the source. First-round RT-PCR with HTBI primers amplified the TCR CDR3 region. From the multiplex PCR reads, TCRdb called clonotypes with MiXCR, one entry per CDR3 protein. The data show around 250,000 distinct CDR3 sequences, approximately 23% seen once. The chain uses TRBV29-1 and TRBJ1-2, with a tentative D call TRBD1 (6 bases). Sequenced sample: blood. This TCR came from a woman aged 40 to 55 with Graves' ophthalmopathy. CDR3 sequence (DNA): TGCAGCGCTGACAGGACAAATAACTATGGCTACACCTTC. Translation gives CSADRTNNYGYTF. Together with reference TRBV29-1 and TRBJ1-2, the CDR3 gives the full variable domain: SAVISQKPSRDICQRGTSLTIQCQVDSQVTMMFWYRQQPGQSLTLIATANQGSEATYESGFVIDKFPISRPNLTFSTLTVSNMSPEDSSIYLCSADRTNNYGYTFGSGTRLTVV.